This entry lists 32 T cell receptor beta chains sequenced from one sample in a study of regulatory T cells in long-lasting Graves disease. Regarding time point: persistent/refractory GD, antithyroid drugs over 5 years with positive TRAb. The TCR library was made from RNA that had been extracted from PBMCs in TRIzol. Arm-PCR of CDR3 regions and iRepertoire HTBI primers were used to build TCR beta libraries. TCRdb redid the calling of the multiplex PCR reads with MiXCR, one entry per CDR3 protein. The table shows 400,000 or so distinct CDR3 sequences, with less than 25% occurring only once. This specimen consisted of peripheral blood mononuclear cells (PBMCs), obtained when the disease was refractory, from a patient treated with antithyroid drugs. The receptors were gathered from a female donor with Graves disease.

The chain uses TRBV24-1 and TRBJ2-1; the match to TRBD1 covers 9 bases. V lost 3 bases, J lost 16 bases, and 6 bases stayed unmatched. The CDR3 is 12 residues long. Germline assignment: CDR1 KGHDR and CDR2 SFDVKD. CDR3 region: CATSDPGTGFFF. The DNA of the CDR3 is TGTGCCACCAGTGATCCCGGGACAGGGTTTTTCTTC.

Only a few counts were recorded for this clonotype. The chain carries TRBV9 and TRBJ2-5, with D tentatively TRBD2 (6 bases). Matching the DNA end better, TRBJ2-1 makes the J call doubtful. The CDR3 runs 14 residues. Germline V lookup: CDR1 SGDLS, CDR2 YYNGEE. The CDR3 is CASSSGTYYNEQFF. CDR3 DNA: TGTGCCAGCAGTTCTGGGACTTATTACAATGAGCAGTTCTTC.

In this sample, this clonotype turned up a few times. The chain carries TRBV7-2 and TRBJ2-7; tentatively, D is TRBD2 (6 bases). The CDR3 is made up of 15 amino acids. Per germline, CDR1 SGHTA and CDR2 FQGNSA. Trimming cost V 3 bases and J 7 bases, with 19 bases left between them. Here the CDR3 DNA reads TGTGCCAGCAGCTTGCAGCCGGGACGGACTATGGAGCAGTACTTC. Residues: CASSLQPGRTMEQYF.

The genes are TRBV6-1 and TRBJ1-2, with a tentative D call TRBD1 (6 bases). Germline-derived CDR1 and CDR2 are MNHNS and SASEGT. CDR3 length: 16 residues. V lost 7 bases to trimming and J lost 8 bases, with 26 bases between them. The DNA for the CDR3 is TGTGCCAGCAACCCTGGGGGCCTATCGGGGTGTTCCGGCTACACCTTC. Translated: CASNPGGLSGCSGYTF.

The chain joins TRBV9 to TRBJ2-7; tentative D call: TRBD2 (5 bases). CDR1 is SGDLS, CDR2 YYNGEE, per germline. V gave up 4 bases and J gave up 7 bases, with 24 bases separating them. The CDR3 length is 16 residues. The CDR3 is CASSPGPWLLSGEQYF. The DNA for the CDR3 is TGTGCCAGCAGCCCGGGCCCCTGGCTCCTCTCGGGGGAGCAGTACTTC.

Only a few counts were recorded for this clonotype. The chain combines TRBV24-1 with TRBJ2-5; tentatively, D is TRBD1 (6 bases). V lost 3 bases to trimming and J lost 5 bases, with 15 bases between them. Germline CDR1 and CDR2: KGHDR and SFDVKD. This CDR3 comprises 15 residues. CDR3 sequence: CATSDPTGQGETQYF. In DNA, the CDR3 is TGTGCCACCAGTGATCCGACAGGCCAAGGGGAGACCCAGTACTTC.

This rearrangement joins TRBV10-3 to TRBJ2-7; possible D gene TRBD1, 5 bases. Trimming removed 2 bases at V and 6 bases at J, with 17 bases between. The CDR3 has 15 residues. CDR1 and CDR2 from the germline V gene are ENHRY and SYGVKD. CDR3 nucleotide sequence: TGTGCCATCAGTGAGGACAGAGGATCTGGGATCGAGCAGTACTTC. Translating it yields CAISEDRGSGIEQYF.

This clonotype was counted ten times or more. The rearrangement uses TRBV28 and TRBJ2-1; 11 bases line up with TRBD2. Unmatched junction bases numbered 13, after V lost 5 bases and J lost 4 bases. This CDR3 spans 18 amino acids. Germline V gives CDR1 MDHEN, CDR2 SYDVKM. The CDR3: CASSATRSGRAGYNEQFF. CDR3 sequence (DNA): TGTGCCAGCAGTGCGACGCGTAGCGGGAGGGCGGGTTACAATGAGCAGTTCTTC.

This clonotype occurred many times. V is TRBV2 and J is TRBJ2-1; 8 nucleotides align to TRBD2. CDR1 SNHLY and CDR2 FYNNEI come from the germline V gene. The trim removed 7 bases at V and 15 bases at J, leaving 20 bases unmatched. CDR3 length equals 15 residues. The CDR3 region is CASTSQTTSAIKAFF. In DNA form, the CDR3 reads TGTGCCAGCACGTCCCAAACGACTAGCGCTATAAAGGCGTTCTTC.

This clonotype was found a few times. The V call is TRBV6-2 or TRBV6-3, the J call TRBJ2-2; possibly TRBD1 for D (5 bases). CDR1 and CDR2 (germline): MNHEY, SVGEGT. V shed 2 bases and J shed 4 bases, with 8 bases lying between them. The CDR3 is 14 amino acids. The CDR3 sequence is CASSYLRGTGELFF. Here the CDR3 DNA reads TGTGCCAGCAGTTACCTTAGGGGCACCGGGGAGCTGTTTTTT.

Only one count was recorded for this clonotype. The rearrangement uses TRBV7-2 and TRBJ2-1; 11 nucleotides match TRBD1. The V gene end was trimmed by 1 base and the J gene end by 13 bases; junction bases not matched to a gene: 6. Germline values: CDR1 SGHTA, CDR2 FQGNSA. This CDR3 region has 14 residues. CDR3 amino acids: CASSLVRTGGIQFF. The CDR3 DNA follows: TGTGCCAGCAGCTTAGTTAGGACAGGGGGCATTCAGTTCTTC.

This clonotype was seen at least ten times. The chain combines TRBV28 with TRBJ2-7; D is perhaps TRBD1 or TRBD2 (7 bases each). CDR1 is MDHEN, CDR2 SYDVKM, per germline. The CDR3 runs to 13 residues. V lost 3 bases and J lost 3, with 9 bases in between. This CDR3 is CASSFRGGYEQYF. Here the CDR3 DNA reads TGTGCCAGCAGTTTCAGGGGGGGCTACGAGCAGTACTTC.

The CDR3 bases are TGTGCCACCAGTGTGAGACAGGTCTCTAGCGGGAGCTACAATGAGCAGTTCTTC. Translating it yields CATSVRQVSSGSYNEQFF. The V gene is TRBV24-1, the J gene TRBJ2-1, with 10 bases lining up with TRBD2. The CDR3 runs to 18 residues. The trim removed 5 bases at V and 3 bases at J, leaving 12 bases unmatched. The germline V gene has CDR1 KGHDR and CDR2 SFDVKD.

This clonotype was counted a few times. As DNA, the CDR3 is TGTGCCAGCAAGGCCCAGGGAACCACACATGGCTACACCTTC. Protein sequence: CASKAQGTTHGYTF. The chain recombines TRBV6-1 with TRBJ1-2; tentative D call: TRBD1 (5 bases). This CDR3 spans 14 amino acids. Trimming removed 7 bases from V and 6 bases from J, with 18 bases in between. The germline gives CDR1 MNHNS, CDR2 SASEGT.

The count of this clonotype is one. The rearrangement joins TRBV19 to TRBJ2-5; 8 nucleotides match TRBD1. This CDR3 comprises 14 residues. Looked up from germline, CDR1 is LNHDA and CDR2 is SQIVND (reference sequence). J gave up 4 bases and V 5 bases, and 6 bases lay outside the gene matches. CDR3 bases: TGTGCCAGTAGTTATCAGGGGGCTGGAGAGACCCAGTACTTC. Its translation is CASSYQGAGETQYF.

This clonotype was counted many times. Written as DNA, the CDR3 is TGTGCCAGCAGACCCGGGACAGTGAACACTGAAGCTTTCTTT. It yields the protein CASRPGTVNTEAFF. The chain joins TRBV28 to TRBJ1-1, with 7 positions matching TRBD1. The germline V gene has CDR1 MDHEN and CDR2 SYDVKM. J gave up 0 bases and V 6 bases, and 4 bases lay outside the gene matches. This CDR3 comprises 14 residues.

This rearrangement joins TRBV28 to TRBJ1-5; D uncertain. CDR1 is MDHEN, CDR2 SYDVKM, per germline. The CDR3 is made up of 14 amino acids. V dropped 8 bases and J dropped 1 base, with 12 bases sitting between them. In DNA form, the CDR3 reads TGTGCCAGCCAGCCCCCGGGGAGCAATCAGCCCCAGCATTTT. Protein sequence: CASQPPGSNQPQHF. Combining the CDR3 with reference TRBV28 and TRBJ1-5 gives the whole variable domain DVKVTQSSRYLVKRTGEKVFLECVQDMDHENMFWYRQDPGLGLRLIYFSYDVKMKEKGDIPEGYSVSREKKERFSLILESASTNQTSMYLCASQPPGSNQPQHFGDGTRLSIL.

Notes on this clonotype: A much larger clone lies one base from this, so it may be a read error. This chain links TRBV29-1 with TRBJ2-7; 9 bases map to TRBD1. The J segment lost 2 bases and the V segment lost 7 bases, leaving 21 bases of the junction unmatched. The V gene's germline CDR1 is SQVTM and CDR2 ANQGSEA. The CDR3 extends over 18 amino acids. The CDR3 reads CSATTLLKGDRDPYEQYF. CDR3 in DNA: TGCAGCGCCACAACGCTCCTTAAGGGGGACAGGGATCCCTACGAGCAGTACTTC.

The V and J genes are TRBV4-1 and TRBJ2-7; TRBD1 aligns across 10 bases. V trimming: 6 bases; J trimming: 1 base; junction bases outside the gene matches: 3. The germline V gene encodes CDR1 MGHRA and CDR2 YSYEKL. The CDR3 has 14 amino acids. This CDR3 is CASRLGQGSYEQYF. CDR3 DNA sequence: TGCGCCAGCAGATTGGGACAGGGGTCCTACGAGCAGTACTTC.

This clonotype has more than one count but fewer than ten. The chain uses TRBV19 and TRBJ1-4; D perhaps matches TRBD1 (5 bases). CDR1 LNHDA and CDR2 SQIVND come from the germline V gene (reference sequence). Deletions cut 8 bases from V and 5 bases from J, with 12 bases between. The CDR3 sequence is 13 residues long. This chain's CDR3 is CASSRQRNEKLFF. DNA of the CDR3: TGTGCCAGTTCGCGACAGAGAAATGAAAAACTGTTTTTT.

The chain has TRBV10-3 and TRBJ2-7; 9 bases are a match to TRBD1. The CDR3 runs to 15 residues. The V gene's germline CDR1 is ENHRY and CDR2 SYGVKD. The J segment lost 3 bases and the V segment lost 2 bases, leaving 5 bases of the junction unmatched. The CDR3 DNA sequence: TGTGCCATCAGTGAGGCTGGGGACAGGGTCTACGAGCAGTACTTC. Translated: CAISEAGDRVYEQYF.

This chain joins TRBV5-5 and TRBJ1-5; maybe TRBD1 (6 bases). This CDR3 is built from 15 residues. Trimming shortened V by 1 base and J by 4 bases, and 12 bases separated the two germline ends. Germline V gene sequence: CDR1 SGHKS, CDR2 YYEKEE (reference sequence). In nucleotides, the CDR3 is TGTGCCAGCAGCTTGACAGGGATAGCAAATCAGCCCCAGCATTTT. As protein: CASSLTGIANQPQHF.

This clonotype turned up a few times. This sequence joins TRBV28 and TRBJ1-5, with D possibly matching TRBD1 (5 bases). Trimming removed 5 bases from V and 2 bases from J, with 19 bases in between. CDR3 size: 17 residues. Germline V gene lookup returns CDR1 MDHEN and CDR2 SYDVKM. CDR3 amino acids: CASSPPGGGFRNQPQHF. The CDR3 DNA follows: TGTGCCAGCAGTCCCCCCGGCGGGGGGTTCCGCAATCAGCCCCAGCATTTT.

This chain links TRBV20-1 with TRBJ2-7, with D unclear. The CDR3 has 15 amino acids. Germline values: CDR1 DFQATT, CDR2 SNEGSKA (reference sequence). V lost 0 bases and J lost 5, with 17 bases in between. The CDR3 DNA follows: TGCAGTGCTAGAGATGAATCGGCAGCTCCGGACGAGCAGTACTTC. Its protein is CSARDESAAPDEQYF.

The CDR3 protein is CASSGLAGEPGELFF. DNA of the CDR3: TGTGCCAGCAGCGGACTAGCGGGAGAACCCGGGGAGCTGTTTTTT. The chain joins TRBV6-1 to TRBJ2-2, with TRBD2 matching over 13 bases. The CDR3 has 15 residues. The junction had 4 bases not matched to a gene; V was cut back by 6 bases and J by 6 bases. From germline, CDR1 is MNHNS and CDR2 SASEGT.

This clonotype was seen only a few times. DNA for the CDR3: TGTGCCAGTCTAAGGGGGATTGAAGCTTTCTTT. Its protein product is CASLRGIEAFF. The gene calls are TRBV12-3 or TRBV12-4 and TRBJ1-1; the D gene is possibly TRBD1 (6 bases). The CDR3 runs to 11 residues. V was shortened by 9 bases and J by 7 bases, with 12 bases between the two germline ends.

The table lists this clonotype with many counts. CDR3 DNA: TGTGCCAGCAGTTCGGTAGCAGGGTACGCCCGCACTGAAGCTTTCTTT. Translating gives CASSSVAGYARTEAFF. The V gene is TRBV28, the J gene TRBJ1-1; tentative D call: TRBD1 (5 bases). The V end lost 4 bases, the J end lost 4 bases, and 19 bases lay between the germline ends. The CDR3 loop spans 16 amino acids. The germline gives CDR1 MDHEN, CDR2 SYDVKM.

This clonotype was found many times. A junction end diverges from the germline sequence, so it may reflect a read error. The CDR3 nucleotides are TGTGCCAGCAGTTACTCGATGCAGGGGACGTATGAAAAACTGCTTTTT. Its protein is CASSYSMQGTYEKLLF. The chain has TRBV6-6 and TRBJ1-4, with D perhaps matching TRBD1 (6 bases). The length of the CDR3 is 16 residues. Per the germline V gene, CDR1 is MNHNY and CDR2 is SVGAGI (reference sequence).

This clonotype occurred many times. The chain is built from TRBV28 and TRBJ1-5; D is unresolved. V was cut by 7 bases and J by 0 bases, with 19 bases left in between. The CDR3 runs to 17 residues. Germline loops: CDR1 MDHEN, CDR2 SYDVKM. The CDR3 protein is CASILATGRSSNQPQHF. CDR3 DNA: TGTGCCAGCATCCTAGCTACTGGGAGGTCTAGCAATCAGCCCCAGCATTTT.

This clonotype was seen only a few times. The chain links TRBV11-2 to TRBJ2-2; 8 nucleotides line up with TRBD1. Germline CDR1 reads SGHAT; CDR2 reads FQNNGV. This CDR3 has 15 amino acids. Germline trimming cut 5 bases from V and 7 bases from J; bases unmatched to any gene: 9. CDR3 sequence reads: CASSPLQGGHGELFF. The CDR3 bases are TGTGCCAGCAGCCCATTACAGGGGGGACACGGGGAGCTGTTTTTT. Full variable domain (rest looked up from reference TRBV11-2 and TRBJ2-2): EAGVAQSPRYKIIEKRQSVAFWCNPISGHATLYWYQQILGQGPKLLIQFQNNGVVDDSQLPKDRFSAERLKGVDSTLKIQPAKLEDSAVYLCASSPLQGGHGELFFGEGSRLTVL.

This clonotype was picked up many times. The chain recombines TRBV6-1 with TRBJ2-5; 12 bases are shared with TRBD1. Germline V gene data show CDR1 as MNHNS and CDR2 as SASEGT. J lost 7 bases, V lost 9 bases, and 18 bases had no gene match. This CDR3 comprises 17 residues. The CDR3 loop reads CASHGTGQGAYVGTQYF. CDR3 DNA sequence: TGTGCCAGTCACGGGACGGGACAGGGGGCGTATGTTGGGACCCAGTACTTC.

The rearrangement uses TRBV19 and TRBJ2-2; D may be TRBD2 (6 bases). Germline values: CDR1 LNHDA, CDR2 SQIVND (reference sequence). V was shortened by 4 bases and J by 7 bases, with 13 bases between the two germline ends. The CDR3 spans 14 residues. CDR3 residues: CASSSGGNGGELFF. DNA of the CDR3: TGTGCCAGTAGTAGTGGGGGGAACGGCGGGGAGCTGTTTTTT.